A single sample is the source of the 27 T cell receptor beta chains below, sequenced in a study of graft-versus-host responses after intestinal transplantation. For these receptors, no antigen is known. TCRdb's copy holds only in-frame clones and misses some; the assay was immunoSEQ multiplex PCR. This sample has about 99,000 clones, with approximately 94% found just once. Sample: unstimulated CD8+ T cells sorted from spleen or lymph node cells, taken before intestinal transplant. These receptors all come from a human donor who received an intestinal transplant.

The chain joins TRBV19 to TRBJ2-7; possibly TRBD1 or TRBD2 for D (5 bases each). Germline V lookup: CDR1 LNHDA, CDR2 SQIVND (reference sequence). The CDR3 length is 12 residues. Trimming shortened V by 3 bases and J by 8 bases, and 11 bases separated the two germline ends. The CDR3 spells CASSMIGAQQYF. The DNA for the CDR3 is TGTGCCAGTAGTATGATCGGGGCCCAGCAGTACTTC.

The V call is TRBV27, the J call TRBJ1-5; a possible D gene is TRBD1 (6 bases). The germline V and J ends were trimmed by 6 bases and 2 bases, with 14 bases remaining between them. The CDR3 runs to 15 residues. Looked up from germline, CDR1 is MNHEY and CDR2 is SMNVEV (reference sequence). This chain's CDR3 is CASSLYAGGNQPQHF. The CDR3 coding sequence is TGTGCCAGCAGCCTTTATGCAGGGGGCAATCAGCCCCAGCATTTT.

V is TRBV7-9 and J is TRBJ2-3, with a possible D match to TRBD2 (5 bases). V was pared by 10 bases and J by 5 bases, with 16 bases between. The germline CDR1 and CDR2 sequences are SEHNR and FQNEAQ (reference sequence). This CDR3 spans 13 amino acids. CDR3: CAIIGPRGDTQYF. Here the CDR3 DNA reads TGTGCCATTATAGGGCCCCGGGGAGATACGCAGTATTTT.

This clone was seen just once. The V gene is TRBV7-9, the J gene TRBJ2-7; possible D gene TRBD1, 6 bases. The CDR3 spans 18 residues. V was clipped by 3 bases and J by 1 base, with 22 bases between them. CDR1 is SEHNR, CDR2 FQNEAQ, per germline (reference sequence). CDR3 sequence reads: CASSFSLTGEQGSYEQYF. Here the CDR3 DNA reads TGTGCCAGCAGCTTTTCTCTTACGGGCGAACAGGGATCCTACGAGCAGTACTTC.

CDR3 in amino acids: CASRPNLRAVAFF. CDR3 bases: TGTGCCAGCAGACCGAATCTACGCGCAGTTGCTTTCTTT. The chain combines TRBV2 with TRBJ1-1; D remains ambiguous. V gave up 6 bases and J gave up 11 bases, with 19 bases separating them. This CDR3 has 13 residues. The germline V gene encodes CDR1 SNHLY and CDR2 FYNNEI.

The rearrangement links TRBV4-1 to TRBJ2-7, with TRBD2 as a possible D gene (7 bases). Per the germline V gene, CDR1 is MGHRA and CDR2 is YSYEKL. Trimming stripped 1 base from V and 5 bases from J, with 15 bases between. The CDR3 sequence is 15 residues long. CDR3 residues: CASSQVTGGAHEQYF. CDR3 DNA sequence: TGCGCCAGCAGCCAAGTTACGGGGGGCGCCCACGAGCAGTACTTC.

The rearrangement uses TRBV18 and TRBJ2-5, with D unresolved. The CDR3 is 11 residues long. CDR1 KGHSH and CDR2 LQKENI come from the germline V gene. The V end lost 6 bases, the J end lost 0 bases, and 2 bases lay between the germline ends. The CDR3 is CASSYQETQYF. In DNA form, the CDR3 reads TGTGCCAGCTCTTACCAAGAGACCCAGTACTTC.

The chain has TRBV5-4 and TRBJ2-5; D is possibly TRBD1 (6 bases). Germline-derived CDR1 and CDR2 are SGHNT and YYREEE (reference sequence). This CDR3 spans 13 amino acids. Trimming shortened V by 0 bases and J by 5 bases, and 8 bases separated the two germline ends. The chain's CDR3 is CASSLGQGETQYF. Written as DNA, the CDR3 is TGTGCCAGCAGCTTGGGGCAGGGGGAGACCCAGTACTTC.

The chain links TRBV25-1 to TRBJ1-2; D call uncertain. This CDR3 comprises 17 residues. V was clipped by 5 bases and J by 4 bases, with 23 bases between them. Germline lookup yields CDR1 MGHDK and CDR2 SYGVNS. The CDR3 DNA reads as TGTGCCAGCAGTAAGTGCGTAGAACTGGGAAAGATCTATGGCTACACCTTC. This translates into CASSKCVELGKIYGYTF.

This chain links TRBV19 with TRBJ1-4; D is unclear. Trimming removed 4 bases from V and 0 bases from J, with 12 bases in between. The CDR3 runs to 16 residues. Germline CDR1 is LNHDA and CDR2 is SQIVND (reference sequence). CDR3 amino acids: CASSKGRLTTNEKLFF. In nucleotides, the CDR3 is TGTGCCAGTAGTAAGGGTCGATTAACAACTAATGAAAAACTGTTTTTT.

The chain has TRBV9 and TRBJ2-1, with D hard to call. V was pared by 4 bases and J by 0 bases, with 5 bases between. Germline CDR1 reads SGDLS; CDR2 reads YYNGEE. CDR3 length: 13 residues. The CDR3 sequence is CASSPSSYNEQFF. In nucleotides, the CDR3 is TGTGCCAGCAGCCCGAGCTCCTACAATGAGCAGTTCTTC. Combining the CDR3 with reference TRBV9 and TRBJ2-1 gives the whole variable domain DSGVTQTPKHLITATGQRVTLRCSPRSGDLSVYWYQQSLDQGLQFLIQYYNGEERAKGNILERFSAQQFPDLHSELNLSSLELGDSALYFCASSPSSYNEQFFGPGTRLTVL.

This rearrangement joins TRBV6-1 to TRBJ1-6; possible D gene TRBD1, 6 bases. V lost 3 bases to trimming and J lost 14 bases, with 17 bases between them. Germline V lookup: CDR1 MNHNS, CDR2 SASEGT. The length of the CDR3 is 14 residues. The CDR3 loop reads CASSDRGGPETLHF. Written as DNA, the CDR3 is TGTGCCAGCAGTGATAGGGGGGGGCCGGAGACCCTCCACTTT.

The chain uses TRBV6-1 and TRBJ2-7; D assignment may be TRBD1 or TRBD2 (6 bases each). Germline V gene data show CDR1 as MNHNS and CDR2 as SASEGT. The CDR3 totals 18 residues. Trimming stripped 3 bases from V and 1 base from J, with 22 bases between. The CDR3 here is CASSDRGRKAIGSYEQYF. As DNA, the CDR3 is TGTGCCAGCAGTGACCGGGGGCGCAAGGCTATAGGGTCCTACGAGCAGTACTTC.

The J gene is TRBJ2-5, the V gene TRBV7-7; a weak D match, TRBD1 (5 bases). V was pared by 2 bases and J by 5 bases, with 12 bases between. The V gene's germline CDR1 is SSHAT and CDR2 FNYEAQ (reference sequence). This CDR3 comprises 14 residues. The CDR3 DNA reads as TGTGCCAGCAGCTTAAAGCCAGGGTGGGAGACCCAGTACTTC. The encoded protein is CASSLKPGWETQYF.

The rearrangement uses TRBV6-5 and TRBJ2-2, with 8 bases that match TRBD2. CDR3 size: 15 residues. V shed 7 bases and J 8 bases; nucleotides not matched to a gene: 12. Germline CDR1 is MNHEY and CDR2 is SVGAGI. The CDR3 DNA follows: TGTGCCAGCAAGAAAGTAGCGGGGTCTGGAGGGGAGCTGTTTTTT. Residues: CASKKVAGSGGELFF.

The chain links TRBV19 to TRBJ2-2; D perhaps matches TRBD1 (5 bases). The CDR3 consists of 16 residues. The ends were cut back, 6 bases at V and 1 base at J, with 15 bases in the middle. The V gene's germline CDR1 is LNHDA and CDR2 SQIVND (reference sequence). This chain's CDR3 is CASSLSPGQNTGELFF. The CDR3, as DNA: TGTGCCAGTAGCCTGAGTCCTGGACAGAACACCGGGGAGCTGTTTTTT.

The J gene is TRBJ2-1, the V gene TRBV30; TRBD1 matches 10 bases. Trimming took 1 base from V and 2 from J; bases not matched to a gene: 2. The CDR3 runs to 15 residues. Germline V gene lookup returns CDR1 GTSNPN and CDR2 SVGIG (reference sequence). This chain's CDR3 is CAWSDGTGAYNEQFF. The CDR3 DNA sequence: TGTGCCTGGAGTGACGGGACAGGGGCCTACAATGAGCAGTTCTTC.

As for this clone: Compared with germline, one end of the junction differs, possibly owing to a read error. The chain couples TRBV7-9 to TRBJ2-7, with D perhaps assigned TRBD1 or TRBD2 (5 bases each). The length of the CDR3 is 14 residues. Germline V CDR1 and CDR2: SEHNR, FQNEAQ (reference sequence). CDR3 sequence (DNA): TGTGCCAGCAGCTTATGGGACCGCCCCTACGGGCAGTACTTC. It is translated as CASSLWDRPYGQYF. Filled out from reference TRBV7-9 and TRBJ2-7, the complete variable domain reads DTGVSQNPRHKITKRGQNVTFRCDPISEHNRLYWYRQTLGQGPEFLTYFQNEAQLEKSRLLSDRFSAERPKGSFSTLEIQRTEQGDSAMYLCASSLWDRPYGQYFGPGTRLTVT.

V and J are TRBV7-9 and TRBJ2-7; D remains ambiguous. Trimming took off 3 bases at V and 2 bases at J, with 5 bases between the two ends. Per the germline V gene, CDR1 is SEHNR and CDR2 is FQNEAQ (reference sequence). CDR3 length equals 12 residues. CDR3 nucleotides: TGTGCCAGCAGCTTTGATCCCTACGAGCAGTACTTC. Its protein is CASSFDPYEQYF.

This chain uses TRBV7-9 with TRBJ2-7; 10 bases align to TRBD1. Germline V lookup: CDR1 SEHNR, CDR2 FQNEAQ (reference sequence). V shed 4 bases, J shed 4 bases, and the junction held 1 base outside the gene matches. The length of the CDR3 is 13 residues. CDR3 residues: CASSWDRGYEQYF. Written as DNA, the CDR3 is TGTGCCAGCAGCTGGGACAGGGGTTACGAGCAGTACTTC. Based on the CDR3 plus reference TRBV7-9 and TRBJ2-7, the full variable domain is DTGVSQNPRHKITKRGQNVTFRCDPISEHNRLYWYRQTLGQGPEFLTYFQNEAQLEKSRLLSDRFSAERPKGSFSTLEIQRTEQGDSAMYLCASSWDRGYEQYFGPGTRLTVT.

V gene TRBV4-2 combines with J gene TRBJ1-5, with D unclear. V lost 0 bases and J lost 4, with 13 bases in between. Germline values: CDR1 LGHNA, CDR2 YNFKEQ. The CDR3 totals 16 residues. In nucleotides, the CDR3 is TGTGCCAGCAGCCAAGAGTCACATTGGGGAAATCAGCCCCAGCATTTT. It translates to CASSQESHWGNQPQHF.

V usage is TRBV7-8 and J usage is TRBJ1-6; TRBD1 might be the D (6 bases). The V gene's germline CDR1 is SGHVS and CDR2 FQNEAQ. With 4 bases removed from V and 0 bases from J, the gap between germline ends came to 10 bases. The CDR3 extends over 16 amino acids. CDR3 sequence reads: CASSSDRNSYNSPLHF. The CDR3 nucleotides read TGTGCCAGCAGCTCCGACAGGAACTCCTATAATTCACCCCTCCACTTT. Full variable domain (rest looked up from reference TRBV7-8 and TRBJ1-6): GAGVSQSPRYKVAKRGQDVALRCDPISGHVSLFWYQQALGQGPEFLTYFQNEAQLDKSGLPSDRFFAERPEGSVSTLKIQRTQQEDSAVYLCASSSDRNSYNSPLHFGNGTRLTVT.

This chain joins TRBV27 and TRBJ2-4; possibly TRBD1 for D (6 bases). The V gene lost 8 bases and the J gene lost 9 bases, with 23 bases spanning the gap. There are 15 residues in the CDR3. CDR1 and CDR2 (germline): MNHEY, SMNVEV (reference sequence). The CDR3 sequence: CASFTRDTGFGIQYF. The CDR3 bases are TGTGCCAGCTTCACCCGGGACACAGGTTTTGGCATTCAGTACTTC.

The J gene is TRBJ2-7, the V gene TRBV5-4, with 9 bases lining up with TRBD1. Trimming removed 3 bases from V and 1 base from J; junction bases left unmatched: 8. Germline lookup yields CDR1 SGHNT and CDR2 YYREEE (reference sequence). CDR3 length equals 16 residues. The CDR3: CASSYTGTGLSYEQYF. In DNA form, the CDR3 reads TGTGCCAGCAGCTACACCGGGACAGGGTTATCCTACGAGCAGTACTTC. Combining the CDR3 with reference TRBV5-4 and TRBJ2-7 gives the whole variable domain ETGVTQSPTHLIKTRGQQVTLRCSSQSGHNTVSWYQQALGQGPQFIFQYYREEENGRGNFPPRFSGLQFPNYSSELNVNALELDDSALYLCASSYTGTGLSYEQYFGPGTRLTVT.

Worth noting for this clone: At the DNA level, this CDR3 is encoded by other sequences in the same sample as well. This sequence joins TRBV20-1 and TRBJ2-7; D gene ambiguous. The V gene's germline CDR1 is DFQATT and CDR2 SNEGSKA (reference sequence). This CDR3 spans 10 amino acids. Deletions cut 6 bases from V and 3 bases from J, with 6 bases between. CDR3 sequence: CSALGYEQYF. Here the CDR3 DNA reads TGCAGTGCCCTCGGCTACGAGCAGTACTTC.

The genes are TRBV29-1 and TRBJ2-7, with 9 positions matching TRBD1. This CDR3 spans 15 amino acids. The trim removed 5 bases at V and 6 bases at J, leaving 14 bases unmatched. CDR1 and CDR2 (germline): SQVTM, ANQGSEA. In DNA form, the CDR3 reads TGCAGCGTTATAAAGCCGGGACAGGGAGACTCCGAGCAGTACTTC. Protein sequence: CSVIKPGQGDSEQYF.

The chain is built from TRBV27 and TRBJ2-2; D gene unclear. Per the germline V gene, CDR1 is MNHEY and CDR2 is SMNVEV (reference sequence). The CDR3 is 12 residues long. V lost 4 bases to trimming and J lost 4 bases, with 4 bases between them. CDR3 in DNA: TGTGCCAGCAGTTCTGGCACCGGGGAGCTGTTTTTT. Translation: CASSSGTGELFF.